This TCR beta chain was recovered during a study of blood T cell repertoires in COVID-19. Across the study: There were acute and convalescent COVID-19 samples, and they came from the United States, Italy and Spain. T cells, B-cell-depleted T cells, or PBMCs provided the cDNA or gDNA that served as material.

TCRdb's copy holds only in-frame clones and misses some; the assay was immunoSEQ multiplex PCR. The sample includes approximately 93,000 clones, less than 80% seen only once; the top ten take 13% to 15%. This CDR3 has 12 amino acids. Trimming removed 10 bases from V and 2 bases from J; junction bases left unmatched: 1. Per germline, CDR1 ENHRY and CDR2 SYGVKD. The sample taken for sequencing was peripheral blood. The gene calls are TRBV10-3 and TRBJ2-3; 9 bases align to TRBD2. The TCR was taken from a woman older than 75 with acute or convalescent COVID-19. The CDR3 sequence: CASGGDTDTQYF. Here the CDR3 DNA reads TGTGCCAGCGGGGGGGACACAGATACGCAGTATTTT.